Below, 13 T cell receptor beta chains from the same sample are listed, as sequenced in a study of T cells after posttransplantation cyclophosphamide. The assay was immunoSEQ multiplex PCR, and TCRdb's table has in-frame clones only and misses some. The sample holds about 18,000 clones; 75% to 90% are singletons and the top ten take roughly 9%. Sample: memory CD4+ T cells sorted from blood. The receptors here all came from a young man in good health and a related stem cell transplant donor.

This clone has just a few counts. This chain connects TRBV5-1 to TRBJ2-7; the match to TRBD1 covers 9 bases. CDR3 length: 15 residues. Trimming at V came to 4 bases and at J to 3 bases, leaving 8 bases not matched to a gene. Germline V gene data show CDR1 as SGHRS and CDR2 as YFSETQ. This CDR3 is CASSPRGTGNYEQYF. DNA for the CDR3: TGCGCCAGCAGCCCGCGGGGGACAGGGAACTACGAGCAGTACTTC.

This clone occurred once. The genes are TRBV6-5 and TRBJ2-3, with TRBD2 matching 8 bases. The V gene's germline CDR1 is MNHEY and CDR2 SVGAGI. The V gene end was trimmed by 4 bases and the J gene end by 4 bases; junction bases not matched to a gene: 10. The CDR3 is made up of 16 amino acids. The CDR3 DNA reads as TGTGCCAGCAGTTCCCACTCCACCGGGGGGGCAGATACGCAGTATTTT. It specifies CASSSHSTGGADTQYF.

The chain links TRBV10-3 to TRBJ2-7; D might be TRBD1 (5 bases). Trimming removed 5 bases from V and 1 base from J, with 6 bases in between. CDR1 ENHRY and CDR2 SYGVKD come from the germline V gene. There are 12 residues in the CDR3. This CDR3 reads CAISRQSYEQYF. The CDR3 coding sequence is TGTGCCATCAGTAGACAGTCCTACGAGCAGTACTTC.

The chain joins TRBV5-1 to TRBJ2-7; weak D call: TRBD1 (6 bases). Trimming removed 3 bases at V and 5 bases at J, with 24 bases between. This CDR3 has 17 amino acids. From germline, CDR1 is SGHRS and CDR2 YFSETQ. CDR3 nucleotide sequence: TGCGCCAGCAGCTATGGTTCTCTCGTACAGGGTTTCCACGAGCAGTACTTC. This gives the protein CASSYGSLVQGFHEQYF.

The chain joins TRBV9 to TRBJ2-5; 8 nucleotides line up with TRBD2. The V and J ends lost 3 bases and 4 bases, in that order; junction bases with no gene match: 8. The CDR3 has 15 amino acids. Germline V gene lookup returns CDR1 SGDLS and CDR2 YYNGEE. The CDR3 nucleotides read TGTGCCAGCAGCGCCGATGGGACTAGACCAGAGACCCAGTACTTC. Residues: CASSADGTRPETQYF.

The CDR3 spells CASSVFGTSGGKSSYNEQFF. CDR3 coding DNA: TGTGCCAGCAGCGTATTCGGGACTAGCGGGGGCAAGAGCTCCTACAATGAGCAGTTCTTC. The J gene is TRBJ2-1, the V gene TRBV28; 14 bases line up with TRBD2. Germline CDR1 is MDHEN and CDR2 is SYDVKM. V trimming: 6 bases; J trimming: 0 bases; junction bases outside the gene matches: 13. CDR3 length equals 20 residues.

This clone was counted between two and nine times. The V call is TRBV4-2, the J call TRBJ2-3; TRBD2 matches 11 bases. CDR1 and CDR2 from the germline V gene are LGHNA and YNFKEQ. Germline trimming cut 2 bases from V and 4 bases from J; bases unmatched to any gene: 5. This CDR3 comprises 16 residues. The CDR3 region is CASSQRLAGFADTQYF. In DNA form, the CDR3 reads TGTGCCAGCAGCCAACGACTAGCGGGGTTCGCAGATACGCAGTATTTT.

This rearrangement joins TRBV11-2 to TRBJ1-2; no definite D call. This CDR3 has 15 amino acids. CDR1 SGHAT and CDR2 FQNNGV come from the germline V gene. Trimming took off 4 bases at V and 7 bases at J, with 19 bases between the two ends. CDR3: CASSSLTGPSGGYTF. The CDR3 DNA sequence: TGTGCCAGCAGCTCCCTCACTGGACCGAGCGGTGGCTACACCTTC.

CDR3 sequence reads: CASSFNSPVSEQYF. The CDR3 DNA follows: TGTGCCAGCAGCTTTAACTCCCCGGTTAGCGAGCAGTACTTC. The J gene is TRBJ2-7, the V gene TRBV11-2; D gene ambiguous. Trimming removed 3 bases from V and 6 bases from J, with 15 bases in between. There are 14 residues in the CDR3. Germline V gives CDR1 SGHAT, CDR2 FQNNGV.

V and J are TRBV7-7 and TRBJ2-5; 8 bases fit TRBD2. The CDR3 extends over 14 amino acids. The junction had 7 bases not matched to a gene; V was cut back by 6 bases and J by 4 bases. The germline CDR1 and CDR2 sequences are SSHAT and FNYEAQ (reference sequence). CDR3 protein: CASSRAGGRETQYF. DNA for the CDR3: TGTGCCAGCAGTCGGGCGGGGGGCAGAGAGACCCAGTACTTC.

The V gene is TRBV2, the J gene TRBJ1-5; the D is unclear. V lost 3 bases, J lost 5 bases, and 11 bases lay in between. The CDR3 extends over 14 amino acids. The germline gives CDR1 SNHLY, CDR2 FYNNEI. Here the CDR3 DNA reads TGTGCCAGCAGTGACGGGGATAGGGATCAGCCCCAGCATTTT. Protein product: CASSDGDRDQPQHF.

This clone was seen a few times. The J gene is TRBJ1-6, the V gene TRBV7-2; no clear D gene. The V and J ends lost 8 bases and 9 bases respectively, with 14 bases between them. This CDR3 contains 13 residues. In germline, CDR1 is SGHTA, CDR2 FQGNSA. CDR3 amino acids: CASCRESGSPLHF. Written as DNA, the CDR3 is TGTGCCAGCTGCCGGGAATCGGGTTCACCCCTCCACTTT.

This chain links TRBV4-3 with TRBJ2-1; 10 bases fit TRBD2. CDR1 LGHNA and CDR2 YSLEER come from the germline V gene. J gave up 12 bases and V 5 bases, and 4 bases lay outside the gene matches. The CDR3 length is 12 residues. The CDR3: CASSSRTSGQFF. CDR3 nucleotide sequence: TGCGCCAGCAGCTCCCGGACTAGCGGGCAGTTCTTC.